The T cell receptor beta chain under discussion was sequenced for a study of blood T cell repertoires in COVID-19. The wider study: COVID-19 samples from acute and convalescent phases originated in the United States, Italy and Spain.

Germline V gene data show CDR1 as LGHNA and CDR2 as YNFKEQ. Trimming stripped 7 bases from V and 5 bases from J, with 14 bases between. This CDR3 comprises 13 residues. As originally analysed: Counts of nucleated cells, estimated from reference gene primer amplification, were obtained. Some clones are missing from TCRdb's copy, which holds only in-frame ones; the method was immunoSEQ multiplex PCR. V, J and clone size are those of that table, while D and trimming were read from the DNA. Among around 300,000 clones listed, nearly 90% were seen once. What was sequenced was peripheral blood. The sequence derives from a man aged 18 to 29 with active or convalescent COVID-19. J is TRBJ1-2 and V is TRBV4-2, with D perhaps matching TRBD1 (6 bases). CDR3 bases: TGTGCCAGCACCAAGAGGGGGGGATATGGCTACACCTTC. Translating it yields CASTKRGGYGYTF.